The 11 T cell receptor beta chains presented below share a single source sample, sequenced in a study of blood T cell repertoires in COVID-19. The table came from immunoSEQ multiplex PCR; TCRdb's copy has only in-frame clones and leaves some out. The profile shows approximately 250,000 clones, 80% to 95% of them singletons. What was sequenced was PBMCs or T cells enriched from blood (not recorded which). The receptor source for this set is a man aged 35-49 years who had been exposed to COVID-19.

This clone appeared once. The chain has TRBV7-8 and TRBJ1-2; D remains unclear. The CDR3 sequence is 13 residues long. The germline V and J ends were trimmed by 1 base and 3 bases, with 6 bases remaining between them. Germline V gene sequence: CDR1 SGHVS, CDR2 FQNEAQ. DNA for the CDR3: TGTGCCAGCAGCTTAGTATCAGACTATGGCTACACCTTC. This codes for CASSLVSDYGYTF.

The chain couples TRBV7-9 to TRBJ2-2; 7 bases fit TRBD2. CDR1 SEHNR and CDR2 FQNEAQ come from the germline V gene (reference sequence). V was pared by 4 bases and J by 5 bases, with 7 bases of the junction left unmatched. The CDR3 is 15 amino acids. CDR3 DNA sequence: TGTGCCAGCAGCTCCAGACTAGCCGTGACCGGGGAGCTGTTTTTT. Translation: CASSSRLAVTGELFF.

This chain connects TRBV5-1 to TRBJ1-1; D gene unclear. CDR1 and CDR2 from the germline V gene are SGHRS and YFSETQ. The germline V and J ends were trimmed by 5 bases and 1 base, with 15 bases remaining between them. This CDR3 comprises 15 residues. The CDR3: CASSVWARSNTEAFF. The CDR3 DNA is TGCGCCAGCAGTGTATGGGCCCGTTCGAACACTGAAGCTTTCTTT.

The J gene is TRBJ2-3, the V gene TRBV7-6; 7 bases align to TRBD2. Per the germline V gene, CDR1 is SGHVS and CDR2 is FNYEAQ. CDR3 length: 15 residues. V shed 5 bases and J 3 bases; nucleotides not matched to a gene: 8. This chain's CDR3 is CASSQGLDRTDTQYF. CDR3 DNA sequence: TGTGCCAGCAGCCAAGGACTAGATAGAACAGATACGCAGTATTTT.

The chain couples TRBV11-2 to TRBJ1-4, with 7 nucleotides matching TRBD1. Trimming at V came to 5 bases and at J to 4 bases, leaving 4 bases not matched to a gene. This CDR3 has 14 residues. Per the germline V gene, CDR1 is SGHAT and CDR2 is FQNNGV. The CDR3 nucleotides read TGTGCCAGCAGCCTGACAGGGCTTAATGAAAAACTGTTTTTT. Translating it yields CASSLTGLNEKLFF.

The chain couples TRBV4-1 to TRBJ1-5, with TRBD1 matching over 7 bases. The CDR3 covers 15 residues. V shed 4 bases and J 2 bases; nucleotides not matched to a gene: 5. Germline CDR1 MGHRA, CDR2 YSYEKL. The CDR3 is CASSPQGVGNQPQHF. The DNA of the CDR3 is TGCGCCAGCAGCCCCCAGGGGGTGGGCAATCAGCCCCAGCATTTT.

For the CDR3, the DNA is TGTGCCAGTAGTGCCGGAGCTACAGATACGCAGTATTTT. Encoded protein: CASSAGATDTQYF. The rearrangement links TRBV19 to TRBJ2-3; D not certain. The CDR3 length is 13 residues. CDR1 is LNHDA, CDR2 SQIVND, per germline (reference sequence). Trimming left V 5 bases short and J 3 bases short, with 9 bases between.

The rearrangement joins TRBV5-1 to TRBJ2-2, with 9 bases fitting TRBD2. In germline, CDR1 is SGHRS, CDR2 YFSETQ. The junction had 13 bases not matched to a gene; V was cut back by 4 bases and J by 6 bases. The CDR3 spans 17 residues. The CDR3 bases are TGCGCCAGCAGCCCGATCATAGCGGGAGCCGTCCCCGGGGAGCTGTTTTTT. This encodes CASSPIIAGAVPGELFF.

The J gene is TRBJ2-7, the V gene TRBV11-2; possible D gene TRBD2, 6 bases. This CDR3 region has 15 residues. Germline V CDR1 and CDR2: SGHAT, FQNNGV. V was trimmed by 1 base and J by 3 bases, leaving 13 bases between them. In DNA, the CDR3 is TGTGCCAGCAGCTTAGTGGGGGGTGTCTTCTACGAGCAGTACTTC. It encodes CASSLVGGVFYEQYF.

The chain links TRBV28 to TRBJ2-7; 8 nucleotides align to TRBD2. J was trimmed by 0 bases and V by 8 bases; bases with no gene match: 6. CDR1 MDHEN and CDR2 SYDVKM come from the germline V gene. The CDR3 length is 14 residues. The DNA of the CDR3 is TGTGCCAGCCCCCCGAGCGGGAGCTCCTACGAGCAGTACTTC. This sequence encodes CASPPSGSSYEQYF.

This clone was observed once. The CDR3 DNA sequence: TGTGCCAGCAGCCACGGGACTTCAAGAGATGAGCAGTTCTTC. It specifies CASSHGTSRDEQFF. This chain connects TRBV7-9 to TRBJ2-1; D perhaps matches TRBD2 (6 bases). Looked up from germline, CDR1 is SEHNR and CDR2 is FQNEAQ (reference sequence). Trimming pared 5 bases from V and 8 bases from J, leaving 16 bases between. The CDR3 is 14 residues long.